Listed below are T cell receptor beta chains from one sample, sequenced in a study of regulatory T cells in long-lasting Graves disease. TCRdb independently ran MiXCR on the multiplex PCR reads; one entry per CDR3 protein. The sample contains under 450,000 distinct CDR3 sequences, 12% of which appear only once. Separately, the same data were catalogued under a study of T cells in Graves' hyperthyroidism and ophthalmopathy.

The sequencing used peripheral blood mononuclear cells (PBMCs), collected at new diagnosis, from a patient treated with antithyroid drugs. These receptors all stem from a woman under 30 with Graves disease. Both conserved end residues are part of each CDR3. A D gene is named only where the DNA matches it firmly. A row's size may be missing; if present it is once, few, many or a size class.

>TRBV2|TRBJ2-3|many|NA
TGTGCCTCTCAACGGCGTTTTGGCACAGATACGCAGTATTTT
CASQRRFGTDTQYF
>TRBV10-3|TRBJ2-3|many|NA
TGTGCCATCAGTGAGAACAGGGATAGCACAGATACGCAGTATTTT
CAISENRDSTDTQYF
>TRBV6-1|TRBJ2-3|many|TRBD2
TGTGCCAGCAGTGCTAGCGGGGGGAGCACAGATACGCAGTATTTT
CASSASGGSTDTQYF
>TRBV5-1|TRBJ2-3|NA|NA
TGCGCCAGCAGCCCCCGGGACTTCCGCGATGATACGCAGTATTTT
CASSPRDFRDDTQYF
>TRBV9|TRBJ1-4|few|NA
TGTGCCAGCAGCGTATTGGGGGGGCAGGAAAATGAAAAACTGTTTTTT
CASSVLGGQENEKLFF
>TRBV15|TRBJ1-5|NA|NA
TGTGCCACCAGCAGAGATGACATCTATCAGCCCCAGCATTTT
CATSRDDIYQPQHF
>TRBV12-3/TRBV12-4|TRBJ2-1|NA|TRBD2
TGTGCCAGCAGTTTAAAGGTGGTGAGATTGGGACTAGCGGGGGGAGAAAACTACAATGAGCAGTTCTTC
CASSLKVVRLGLAGGENYNEQFF
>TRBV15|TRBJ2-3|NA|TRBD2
TGTGCCACCAGCAGACTAGCGGGGGCCCCCCCAACCACAGATACGCAGTATTTT
CATSRLAGAPPTTDTQYF
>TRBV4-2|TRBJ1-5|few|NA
TGTGCCAGCAGCCAAGAGGGACCCACCGTCACCGCGCAGCCCCAGCATTTT
CASSQEGPTVTAQPQHF
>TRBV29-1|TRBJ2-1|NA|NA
TGCAGCGTTGAAGATCGGCGCCGGAGGAATGAGCAGTTCTTC
CSVEDRRRRNEQFF
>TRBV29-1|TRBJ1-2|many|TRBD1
TGCAGCGTGATCGACAGGGGGCGCATGAATGGCTACACCTTC
CSVIDRGRMNGYTF
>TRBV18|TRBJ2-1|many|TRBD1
TGTGCCAGCTCACGAGGACAGGGAGATTCTGAGCAGTTCTTC
CASSRGQGDSEQFF
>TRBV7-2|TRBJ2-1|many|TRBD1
TGTGCCAGCAGCTTCGGGACAGGGGTCTACAATGAGCAGTTCTTC
CASSFGTGVYNEQFF
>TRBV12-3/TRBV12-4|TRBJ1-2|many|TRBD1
TGTGCCAGCAGCCCGAGCCGGGACAGGGGGCAGGGTGGCTACACCTTC
CASSPSRDRGQGGYTF
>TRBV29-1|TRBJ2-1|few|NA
TGCAGCGTTGAAGGGACGGAATTCAATGAGCAGTTCTTC
CSVEGTEFNEQFF
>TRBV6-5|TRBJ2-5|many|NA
TGTGCCACCCAGACAGAGAACCAAGAGACCCAGTACTTC
CATQTENQETQYF
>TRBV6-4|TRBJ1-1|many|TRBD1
TGTGCCAGTAGGGACAGGGCGAACACTGAAGCTTTCTTT
CASRDRANTEAFF
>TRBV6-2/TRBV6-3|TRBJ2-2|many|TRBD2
TGTGCCAGCAGTTACGGGGGGGGATCGTTGTGGACCGGGGAGCTGTTTTTT
CASSYGGGSLWTGELFF
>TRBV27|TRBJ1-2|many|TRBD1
TGTGCCAGCAGCGGCAGGGGGCATGGCTACACCTTC
CASSGRGHGYTF
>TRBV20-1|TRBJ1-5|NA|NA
TGCAGTGCTGGGGACATCTATAGCAATCAGCCCCAGCATTTT
CSAGDIYSNQPQHF
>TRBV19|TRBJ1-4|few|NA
TGTGCATCTACGAAGAGTTTTACTAATGAAAAACTGTTTTTT
CASTKSFTNEKLFF
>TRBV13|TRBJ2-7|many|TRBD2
TGTGCCAGCAGCTCGGCGACTAGCGGGGAGTACGAGCAGTACTTC
CASSSATSGEYEQYF
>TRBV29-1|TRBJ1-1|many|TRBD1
TGCAGCGCCTTTTACCCCCCCACAGGGGACACTGAAGCTTTCTTT
CSAFYPPTGDTEAFF
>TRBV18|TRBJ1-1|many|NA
TGTGCCAGCTCCCGACGACAGGCAGATGAAGCTTTCTTT
CASSRRQADEAFF